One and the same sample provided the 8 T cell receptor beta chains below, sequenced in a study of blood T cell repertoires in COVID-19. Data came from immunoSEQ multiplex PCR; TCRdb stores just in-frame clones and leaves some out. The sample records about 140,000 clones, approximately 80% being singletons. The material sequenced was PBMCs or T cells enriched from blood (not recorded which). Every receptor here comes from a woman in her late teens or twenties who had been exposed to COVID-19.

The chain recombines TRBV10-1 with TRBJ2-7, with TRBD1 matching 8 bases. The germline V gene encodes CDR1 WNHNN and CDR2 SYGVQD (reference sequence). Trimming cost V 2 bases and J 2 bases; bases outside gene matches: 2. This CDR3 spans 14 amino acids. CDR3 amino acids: CASSEGQGTYEQYF. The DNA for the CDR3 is TGCGCCAGCAGTGAGGGACAGGGAACCTACGAGCAGTACTTC.

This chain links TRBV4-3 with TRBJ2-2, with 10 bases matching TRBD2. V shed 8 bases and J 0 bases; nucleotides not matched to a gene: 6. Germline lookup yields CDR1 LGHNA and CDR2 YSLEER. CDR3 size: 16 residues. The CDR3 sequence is CASRGLAFANTGELFF. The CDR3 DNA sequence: TGCGCCAGCCGGGGACTAGCGTTCGCGAACACCGGGGAGCTGTTTTTT.

The CDR3 sequence is CAYKGQLSYNSPLHF. In DNA form, the CDR3 reads TGTGCCTACAAGGGACAGCTCTCCTATAATTCACCCCTCCACTTT. The chain combines TRBV30 with TRBJ1-6, with 7 bases aligning to TRBD1. V trimming: 7 bases; J trimming: 0 bases; junction bases outside the gene matches: 6. Germline CDR1 is GTSNPN and CDR2 is SVGIG (reference sequence). The CDR3 loop spans 15 amino acids.

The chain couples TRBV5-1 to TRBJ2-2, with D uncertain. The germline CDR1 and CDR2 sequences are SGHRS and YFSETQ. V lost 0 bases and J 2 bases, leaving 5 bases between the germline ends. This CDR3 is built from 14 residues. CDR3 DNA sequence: TGCGCCAGCAGCTTGGAGCCTAACACCGGGGAGCTGTTTTTT. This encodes CASSLEPNTGELFF.

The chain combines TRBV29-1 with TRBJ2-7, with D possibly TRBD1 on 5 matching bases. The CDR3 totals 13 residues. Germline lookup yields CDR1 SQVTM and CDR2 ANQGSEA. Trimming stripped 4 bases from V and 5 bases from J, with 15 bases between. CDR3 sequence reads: CSVGGHAINEQYF. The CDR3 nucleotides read TGCAGCGTTGGGGGCCACGCAATCAACGAGCAGTACTTC.

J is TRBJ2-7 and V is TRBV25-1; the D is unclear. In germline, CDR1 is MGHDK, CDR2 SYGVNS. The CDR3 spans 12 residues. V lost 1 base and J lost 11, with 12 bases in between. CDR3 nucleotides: TGTGCCAGCAGTGAATTTCCTGATGCGGAGTACTTC. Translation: CASSEFPDAEYF.

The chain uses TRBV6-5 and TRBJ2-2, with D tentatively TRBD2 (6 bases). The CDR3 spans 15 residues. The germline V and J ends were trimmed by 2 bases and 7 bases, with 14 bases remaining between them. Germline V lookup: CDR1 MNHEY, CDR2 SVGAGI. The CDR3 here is CASSYGGAGIGELFF. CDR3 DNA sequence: TGTGCCAGCAGTTACGGCGGGGCGGGTATCGGGGAGCTGTTTTTT.

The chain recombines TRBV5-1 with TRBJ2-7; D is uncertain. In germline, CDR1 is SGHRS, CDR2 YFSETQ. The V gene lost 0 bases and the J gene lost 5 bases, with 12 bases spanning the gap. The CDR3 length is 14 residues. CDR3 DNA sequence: TGCGCCAGCAGCTTGGACTCCCGTTCCGACGAGCAGTACTTC. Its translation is CASSLDSRSDEQYF.